This T cell receptor (beta chain) appears in the sequencing data of a study of blood T cell repertoires in COVID-19. Study-wide background: T cells, B-cell-depleted T cells, or PBMCs provided the cDNA or gDNA that served as material.

The method was immunoSEQ multiplex PCR; TCRdb's version includes in-frame clones alone and lacks a portion of them. The sample shows some 50,000 clones, 70% to 90% of them seen only once. From germline, CDR1 is MRHNA and CDR2 SNTAGT. The CDR3 sequence is 16 residues long. Trimming at V came to 3 bases and at J to 5 bases, leaving 10 bases not matched to a gene. The sequence came from a human donor in a cohort sampled during active COVID-19. This chain joins TRBV6-4 and TRBJ2-1, with 7 positions matching TRBD2. Sequenced input: peripheral blood. CDR3 loop: CASSEGSAGGNNEQFF. The DNA of the CDR3 is TGTGCCAGCAGTGAGGGTTCTGCCGGGGGGAACAATGAGCAGTTCTTC.